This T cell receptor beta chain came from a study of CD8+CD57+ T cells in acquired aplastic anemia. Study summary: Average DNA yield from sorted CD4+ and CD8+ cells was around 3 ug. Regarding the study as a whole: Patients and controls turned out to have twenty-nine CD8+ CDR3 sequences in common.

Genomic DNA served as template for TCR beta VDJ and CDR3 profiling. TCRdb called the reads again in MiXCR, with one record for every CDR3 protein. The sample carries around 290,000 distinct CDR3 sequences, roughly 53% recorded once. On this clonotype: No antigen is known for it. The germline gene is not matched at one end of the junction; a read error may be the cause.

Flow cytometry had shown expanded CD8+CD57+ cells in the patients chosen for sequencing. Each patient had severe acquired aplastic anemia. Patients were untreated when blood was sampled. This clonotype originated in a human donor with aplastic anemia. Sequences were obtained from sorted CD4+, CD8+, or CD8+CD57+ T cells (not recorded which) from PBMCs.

CDR3 nucleotide sequence: TGTGCCAGCAGCTTGGATGAAGGCCGAGAGATCCAGTACTTC. This sequence encodes CASSLDEGREIQYF. The chain is built from TRBV11-2 and TRBJ2-5; D not resolved. This CDR3 contains 14 residues. The germline CDR1 and CDR2 sequences are SGHAT and FQNNGV. The entire variable domain, with the rest obtained from reference TRBV11-2 and TRBJ2-5, is as follows: EAGVAQSPRYKIIEKRQSVAFWCNPISGHATLYWYQQILGQGPKLLIQFQNNGVVDDSQLPKDRFSAERLKGVDSTLKIQPAKLEDSAVYLCASSLDEGREIQYFGPGTRLLVL.